Listed below are T cell receptor beta chains from one sample, sequenced in a study of beta chain features in type 1 diabetes. Here immunoSEQ multiplex PCR was the method, and the copy in TCRdb shows in-frame clones only, minus some. The data contain fewer than 550,000 clones, about an eighth of them singletons. Source material: naive CD4+ T cells from blood. All receptors derive from a woman in her late teens or twenties in good health. Both conserved end residues are part of each CDR3. D genes are given only for firm matches. The size entry is marked missing in some rows and otherwise reads once, few, many or a size class.

>-|TRBJ2-4|12|TRBV5-1|-
CASRDNENIQYF
TGCGCCAGCCGGGACAATGAAAACATTCAGTACTTC
>TRBD2|TRBJ2-1|16|TRBV7-6|few
CASSLTTSGEYNEQFF
TGTGCCAGCAGCCTGACGACTAGCGGGGAGTACAATGAGCAGTTCTTC
>TRBD1|TRBJ1-3|14|TRBV18|-
CAGRTGGDGNTIYF
TGTGCCGGAAGAACAGGGGGCGATGGAAACACCATATATTTT
>TRBD2|TRBJ2-7|18|TRBV19|few
CASSMSSGTSGRRGEQYF
TGTGCCAGTAGTATGAGCTCAGGGACTAGCGGGAGACGAGGGGAGCAGTACTTC
>-|TRBJ2-1|16|TRBV9|few
CASSGALIPTSREQFF
TGTGCCAGCAGCGGTGCCCTTATCCCAACTAGCCGTGAGCAGTTCTTC
>TRBD2|TRBJ2-3|14|TRBV9|-
CASSPSSGADTQYF
TGTGCCAGCAGCCCTTCTAGCGGGGCAGATACGCAGTATTTT
>-|TRBJ2-2|16|TRBV7-8|few
CASSTRQVMVSGELFF
TGTGCCAGCAGCACTCGACAGGTTATGGTTTCCGGGGAGCTGTTTTTT
>-|TRBJ1-1|13|TRBV10-3|-
CAISDSGPNEAFF
TGTGCCATCAGTGACAGCGGACCAAATGAAGCTTTCTTT
>TRBD2|TRBJ2-3|15|TRBV5-1|few
CASSLLAGSKDTQYF
TGCGCCAGCAGCCTGCTAGCGGGATCAAAAGATACGCAGTATTTT
>TRBD1|TRBJ1-2|14|TRBV7-2|-
CASSPHRGSYGYTF
TGTGCCAGCAGCCCTCACAGGGGCTCCTATGGCTACACCTTC
>-|TRBJ2-1|14|TRBV7-2|-
CASSLESSYNEQFF
TGTGCCAGCAGCTTAGAATCCTCCTACAATGAGCAGTTCTTC
>-|TRBJ2-4|13|TRBV6-5|few
CASSGQGNGIQYF
TGTGCCAGCAGCGGCCAGGGGAATGGCATTCAGTACTTC
>-|TRBJ1-1|13|TRBV15|few
CATSREVFTEAFF
TGTGCCACCAGCAGAGAGGTATTCACTGAAGCTTTCTTT
>-|TRBJ2-3|13|TRBV5-4|-
CASREPSTDTQYF
TGTGCCAGCAGAGAACCTAGCACAGATACGCAGTATTTT
>TRBD1|TRBJ2-3|16|TRBV14|many
CASSRLDRGNTDTQYF
TGTGCCAGCAGCCGACTCGACAGGGGGAACACAGATACGCAGTATTTT
>-|TRBJ1-1|15|TRBV7-2|-
CASSWPGRGNTEAFF
TGTGCCAGCAGCTGGCCGGGGAGGGGGAACACTGAAGCTTTCTTT
>TRBD1|TRBJ1-6|14|TRBV2|few
CASAAGQGNSPLHF
TGTGCCAGCGCTGCGGGACAGGGTAATTCACCCCTCCACTTT
>-|TRBJ2-3|13|TRBV28|few
CASSLWGADTQYF
TGTGCCAGCAGTTTATGGGGGGCAGATACGCAGTATTTT
>TRBD2|TRBJ2-3|16|TRBV4-3|few
CASSQDPSGRSDTQYF
TGCGCCAGCAGCCAAGACCCTAGCGGGAGGTCAGATACGCAGTATTTT
>-|TRBJ2-1|13|TRBV7-9|-
CASSQDWRNEQFF
TGCGCCAGCAGCCAAGATTGGAGAAATGAGCAGTTCTTC
>TRBD2|TRBJ2-5|14|TRBV7-2|few
CASSFQRGAETQYF
TGTGCCAGCAGCTTCCAGCGGGGCGCAGAGACCCAGTACTTC
>-|TRBJ2-4|18|TRBV21-1|-
CASSKGLREQGAKNIQYF
TGTGCCAGCAGCAAAGGGCTCCGGGAACAGGGCGCCAAAAACATTCAGTACTTC